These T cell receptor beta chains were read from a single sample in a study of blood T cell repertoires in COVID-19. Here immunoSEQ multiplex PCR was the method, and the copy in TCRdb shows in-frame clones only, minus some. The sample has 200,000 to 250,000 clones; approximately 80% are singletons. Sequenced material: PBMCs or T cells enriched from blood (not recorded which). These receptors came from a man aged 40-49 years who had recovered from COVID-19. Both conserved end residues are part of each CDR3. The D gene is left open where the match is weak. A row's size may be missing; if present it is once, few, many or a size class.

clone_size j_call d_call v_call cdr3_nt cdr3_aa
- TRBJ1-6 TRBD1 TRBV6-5 TGTGCCAGCACCCTCGGGGACAGGAGGGGGACCCTCCACTTT CASTLGDRRGTLHF
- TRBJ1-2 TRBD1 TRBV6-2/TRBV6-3 TGTGCCAGCAGTCCCCCTCGGACAGGGTATGGCTACACCTTC CASSPPRTGYGYTF
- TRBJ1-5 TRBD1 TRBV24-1 TGTGCCACCAGTGAGCCAGGGACAGCGTATAATCAGCCCCAGCATTTT CATSEPGTAYNQPQHF
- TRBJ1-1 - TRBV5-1 TGCGCCAGCAGCTCCTACCCCGGCGGGGAGATGAACACTGAAGCTTTCTTT CASSSYPGGEMNTEAFF
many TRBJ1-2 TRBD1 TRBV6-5 TGTGCCAGCAGCACCCAAGGGGGCGCATACTATGGCTACACCTTC CASSTQGGAYYGYTF
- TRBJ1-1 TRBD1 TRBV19 TGTGCCAGTGGACCCCTAACCGGGACAGGGTTTGTTTCTGAAGCTTTCTTT CASGPLTGTGFVSEAFF
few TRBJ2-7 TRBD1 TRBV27 TGTGCCAGCAGTTTAATTGGGGACAGATCCTACGAGCAGTACTTC CASSLIGDRSYEQYF
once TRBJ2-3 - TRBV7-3 TGTGCCAGCAGCTCCGCACTAGATACGCAGTATTTT CASSSALDTQYF
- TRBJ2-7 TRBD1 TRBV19 TGTGCCAGTAGTACCGGGACAGGGATTTACTACGAGCAGTACTTC CASSTGTGIYYEQYF
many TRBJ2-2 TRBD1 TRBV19 TGTGCCAGTATGGGAATCCAGGGGGTTTGGGACACCGGGGAGCTGTTTTTT CASMGIQGVWDTGELFF
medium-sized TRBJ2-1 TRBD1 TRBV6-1 TGTGCCAGCAGTGAGGGGACAGGGGGCAATGAGCAGTTCTTC CASSEGTGGNEQFF
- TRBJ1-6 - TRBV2 TGTGCCAGCAGTGAAGCGGGGAGGAGAGGTTCACCCCTCCACTTT CASSEAGRRGSPLHF
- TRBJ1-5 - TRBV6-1 TGTGCCAGCAGTTCCCCGTCGGGAAGCAATCAGCCCCAGCATTTT CASSSPSGSNQPQHF
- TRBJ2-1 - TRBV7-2 TGTGCCAGCAGCTTAGACCGCTCCTACTACAATGAGCAGTTCTTC CASSLDRSYYNEQFF
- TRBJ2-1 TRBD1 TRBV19 TGTGCCAGTAGCAAGGGGACAGGGGGCTTTGTCGATGAGCAGTTCTTC CASSKGTGGFVDEQFF
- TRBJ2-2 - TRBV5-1 TGCGCCAGCAGCCCGGTCGGGGCGGGGACCGGGGAGCTGTTTTTT CASSPVGAGTGELFF
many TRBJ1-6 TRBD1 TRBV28 TGTGCCAGCCGAGAATCCAGACAGGGACTCTCCTTT CASRESRQGLSF
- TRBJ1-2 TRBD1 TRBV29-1 TGCAGCGTTTTACAGGGGGCTGTCTATGGCTACACCTTC CSVLQGAVYGYTF
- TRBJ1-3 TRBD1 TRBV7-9 TGTGCCAGCCTCGGGACAGGGGTAAACACCATATATTTT CASLGTGVNTIYF
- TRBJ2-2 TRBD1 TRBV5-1 TGCGCCAGCAGCTTGGAAGTCCAGGGGGCCGGGGAGCTGTTTTTT CASSLEVQGAGELFF
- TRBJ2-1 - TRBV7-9 TGTGCCAGCAGCTTAGCGCACCAGTACAATGAGCAGTTCTTC CASSLAHQYNEQFF
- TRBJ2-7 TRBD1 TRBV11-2 TGTGCCAGCAGCCCTCTTAGGGGACAGCTCTACGAGCAGTACTTC CASSPLRGQLYEQYF
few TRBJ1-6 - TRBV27 TGTGCCAGCAGTCCTGACAGCCTCAGCTCCTATAATTCACCCCTCCACTTT CASSPDSLSSYNSPLHF
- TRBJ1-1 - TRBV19 TGTGCCAGTAGTAGTCAGCGGGACACTGAAGCTTTCTTT CASSSQRDTEAFF
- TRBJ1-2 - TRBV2 TGTGCCAGCAGTCAACTCGGGGGATCTGGTGGCTACACCTTC CASSQLGGSGGYTF
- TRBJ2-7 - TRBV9 TGTGCCAGCAGCGTAGTGGAGGGCTACGAGCAGTACTTC CASSVVEGYEQYF
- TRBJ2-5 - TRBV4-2 TGTGCCAGCAGCCAAGATCGGGAGACCCAGTACTTC CASSQDRETQYF
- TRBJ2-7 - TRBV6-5 TGTGCCAGCAGAAATCGACAGGCCGAGCAGTACTTC CASRNRQAEQYF